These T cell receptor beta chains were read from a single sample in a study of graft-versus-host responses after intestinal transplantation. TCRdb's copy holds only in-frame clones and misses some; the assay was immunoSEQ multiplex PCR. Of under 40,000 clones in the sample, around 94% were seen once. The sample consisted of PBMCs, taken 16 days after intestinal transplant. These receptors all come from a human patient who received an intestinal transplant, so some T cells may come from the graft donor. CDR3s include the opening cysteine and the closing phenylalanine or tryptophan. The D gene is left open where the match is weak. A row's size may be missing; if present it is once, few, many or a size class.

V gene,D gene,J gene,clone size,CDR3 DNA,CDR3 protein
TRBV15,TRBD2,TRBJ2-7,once,TGTGCCACCAGCAGAGATCGCGGGACTAGCGGCTACGAGCAGTACTTC,CATSRDRGTSGYEQYF
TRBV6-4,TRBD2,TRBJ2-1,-,TGTGCCAGCAGTGACGGTACCCCAGCGGGAGGCCGCAATGAGCAGTTCTTC,CASSDGTPAGGRNEQFF
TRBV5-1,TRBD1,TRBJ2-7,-,TGCGCCAGCAGCCTGACAGGGGCCTACGAGCAGTACTTC,CASSLTGAYEQYF
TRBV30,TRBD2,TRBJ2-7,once,TGTGCCTGGAGTCTAGCGGGCTACGAGCAGTACTTC,CAWSLAGYEQYF
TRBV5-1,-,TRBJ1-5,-,TGCGCCAGCAGTAACGGGGGGGATCAGCCCCAGCATTTT,CASSNGGDQPQHF
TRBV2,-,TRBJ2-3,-,TGTGCCAGCAGAGAGTCTAATCAGGGGAAAGATACGCAGTATTTT,CASRESNQGKDTQYF
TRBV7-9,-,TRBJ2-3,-,TGTGCCAGCAGCTTAGGAAGGGCTAGCACAGATACGCAGTATTTT,CASSLGRASTDTQYF
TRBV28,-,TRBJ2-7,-,TGTGCCAGCAGCGAAAGCTCCTACGAGCAGTACTTC,CASSESSYEQYF
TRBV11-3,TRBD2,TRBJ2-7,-,TGTGCCAGCAGCCCTAGCGGGTCCTACGAGCAGTACTTC,CASSPSGSYEQYF
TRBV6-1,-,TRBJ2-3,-,TGTGCCAGCAACCGCATACAGGGACTCACAGATACGCAGTATTTT,CASNRIQGLTDTQYF
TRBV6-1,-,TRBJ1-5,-,TGTGCCAGCAGTCCCGGGACAATCAATCAGCCCCAGCATTTT,CASSPGTINQPQHF
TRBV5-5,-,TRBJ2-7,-,TGTGCCAGCAGCTTGGGGGGCTACGAGCAGTACTTC,CASSLGGYEQYF
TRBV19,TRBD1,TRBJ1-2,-,TGTGCCAGTAGTCCTGACAGGGTGGAGGGCTACACCTTC,CASSPDRVEGYTF
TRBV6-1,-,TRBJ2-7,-,TGTGCCAGCAGTGAAGTCTGGGGCTACGAGCAGTACTTC,CASSEVWGYEQYF
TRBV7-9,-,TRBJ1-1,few,TGTGCCAGCAGCTTAGGGGGCAGGGGCCGCTCCTGGGAAGCTTTCTTT,CASSLGGRGRSWEAFF
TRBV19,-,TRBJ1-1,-,TGTGCCAGTAGTATAAAGTGGCAGGCTGAAGCTTTCTTT,CASSIKWQAEAFF
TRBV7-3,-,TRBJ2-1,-,TGTGCCAGCAGCTTAAGTGGACACATCTACAATGAGCAGTTCTTC,CASSLSGHIYNEQFF
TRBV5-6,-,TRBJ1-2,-,TGTGCCAGCAGCTTGACGGGGGGGAATTCCGTCTTCGGCTATGGCTACACCTTC,CASSLTGGNSVFGYGYTF
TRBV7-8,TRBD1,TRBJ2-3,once,TGTGCCAGCAGCTTCGGGACAGGGGGCCAGTTGGATACGCAGTATTTT,CASSFGTGGQLDTQYF
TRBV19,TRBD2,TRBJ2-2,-,TGTGCCAGTAGTATCCTGCTAGCGGGAGTAAACACCGGGGAGCTGTTTTTT,CASSILLAGVNTGELFF
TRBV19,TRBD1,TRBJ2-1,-,TGTGCCAGTAGTCCGAGGGGACAGTACAATGAGCAGTTCTTC,CASSPRGQYNEQFF
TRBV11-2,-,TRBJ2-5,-,TGTGCCAGCAGCTTAGGGCCCCAAGAGACCCAGTACTTC,CASSLGPQETQYF
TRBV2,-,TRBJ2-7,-,TGTGCCAGCAGTGAATTCAGGACAGTTAACTACGAGCAGTACTTC,CASSEFRTVNYEQYF
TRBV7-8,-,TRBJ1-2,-,TGTGCCAGCAGCTTAGCCAGGGACTATGGCTACACCTTC,CASSLARDYGYTF
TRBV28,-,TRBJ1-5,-,TGTGCCAGCAGTACAGGTCCCGATCAGCTCCAGCATTTC,CASSTGPDQLQHF